This TCR beta chain derives from a study of T cells after yellow fever vaccination. For the study at large: Low-cell-number fractions were prepared with SMART-Seq v4 Ultra Low Input. Broader study findings: When the response was secondary, it was weaker but reached its peak faster, day 5 versus 15. Post-booster repertoires contained most primary-vaccination clones again (96% CD4, about 90% CD8).

V dropped 1 base and J dropped 4 bases, with 13 bases sitting between them. CDR1 and CDR2 (germline): SGHTA, FQGNSA. CDR3 length: 15 residues. As regards this clonotype: What it binds is unknown.

Production of TCR cDNA was by 5'RACE template switching, which also added a universal primer site and UMIs. A single record per CDR3 protein comes from TCRdb applying MiXCR to the 5' RACE reads. This sample has about 120,000 distinct CDR3 sequences, with over 8% found just once. The specimen was CD8+ T cells sorted from PBMCs, collected on the day of the yellow fever booster vaccination. The J gene is TRBJ1-2, the V gene TRBV7-2; D gene unclear. The sequence was collected from a man between 18 and 29 years old who received the YFV17D yellow fever vaccine. The CDR3 DNA reads as TGTGCCAGCAGCTTAGACGCTGGTACGGTCTATGGCTACACCTTC. Residues: CASSLDAGTVYGYTF.